This TCR beta chain was identified during a study of tumor and adjacent non-tumor tissue in lung cancer. Study overall: Stage I to III disease affected 9 to 10 men and about five women aged roughly 31 to 76.

This sample's RNA came from whole unsorted tissue. A modified ARM-PCR protocol with three rounds of nested PCR amplified TCRbeta. One entry per CDR3 protein results from TCRdb running MiXCR on the multiplex PCR reads. The table lists about 200,000 distinct CDR3 sequences, 70% to 75% of them singletons, with approximately 25% in the top ten. The CDR3 length is 15 residues. Germline values: CDR1 SEHNR, CDR2 FQNEAQ (reference sequence). The junction had 6 bases not matched to a gene; V was cut back by 5 bases and J by 3 bases. This rearrangement joins TRBV7-9 to TRBJ2-5, with 10 bases fitting TRBD2. The sample taken for sequencing was lung tumor tissue. The receptor was isolated from a man between 60 and 70 years old with non-small cell lung cancer. The CDR3 DNA is TGTGCCAGCAGCATAATTCTAGCGGGAGAAGAGACCCAGTACTTC. It is translated as CASSIILAGEETQYF. The full variable domain, in which reference TRBV7-9 and TRBJ2-5 provide the parts outside the CDR3, is DTGVSQNPRHKITKRGQNVTFRCDPISEHNRLYWYRQTLGQGPEFLTYFQNEAQLEKSRLLSDRFSAERPKGSFSTLEIQRTEQGDSAMYLCASSIILAGEETQYFGPGTRLLVL.